This entry lists 2 T cell receptor beta chains sequenced from one sample in a study of early T cells in non-severe SARS-CoV-2 infection. TCRdb redid the calling of the 5' RACE reads with MiXCR, one entry per CDR3 protein. Here the sample spans about 75,000 distinct CDR3 sequences, about 11% being singletons. The sample in question was whole blood, obtained at baseline. Receptors were obtained from an adult who was a healthcare worker with PCR-confirmed SARS-CoV-2 infection or an uninfected control (not recorded which).

The chain is built from TRBV3-1 and TRBJ1-1, with TRBD1 as a possible D gene (6 bases). Germline CDR1 is LGHDT and CDR2 is YNNKEL (reference sequence). The CDR3 is made up of 15 amino acids. V dropped 7 bases and J dropped 1 base, with 16 bases sitting between them. The CDR3 nucleotides are TGTGCCAGCACCCTAACCGGGACACCGAACACTGAAGCTTTCTTT. Its protein product is CASTLTGTPNTEAFF.

This clonotype was seen many times. The chain recombines TRBV27 with TRBJ1-6; 9 nucleotides agree with TRBD1. J gave up 10 bases and V 1 base, and 8 bases lay outside the gene matches. CDR1 MNHEY and CDR2 SMNVEV come from the germline V gene (reference sequence). The CDR3 length is 16 residues. For the CDR3, the DNA is TGTGCCAGCAGTTTATGGGGCACAGGGGGCGAATCACCCCTCCACTTT. This codes for CASSLWGTGGESPLHF.